The TCR beta chain described here comes from a study of blood T cell repertoires in COVID-19. Overall study context: Collection of acute and convalescent COVID-19 samples took place in the United States, Italy and Spain. PBMCs, B-cell-depleted T cells, or T cells provided the cDNA or gDNA that made up the material.

Germline CDR1 SEHNR, CDR2 FQNEAQ (reference sequence). V dropped 4 bases and J dropped 6; count of bases not matched to a gene: 5. The CDR3 has 15 residues. Original processing notes: Estimation of nucleated cell counts relied on the amplification of reference gene primers. Clones were sequenced by immunoSEQ multiplex PCR, and TCRdb holds only the in-frame ones, with some missing. V, J and clone size are taken as reported in that table, and D and trimming were inferred from the DNA itself. The table shows approximately 100,000 clones, with around 80% occurring only once. This clone was picked up one time.

Sequencing used peripheral blood. V is TRBV7-9 and J is TRBJ2-3; 12 bases line up with TRBD1. The source is a human donor in a cohort sampled during active or convalescent COVID-19. CDR3 loop: CASSWDRGQGDTQYF. The CDR3 coding sequence is TGTGCCAGCAGCTGGGACAGGGGGCAGGGTGATACGCAGTATTTT.